The 21 T cell receptor beta chains below were found in one sample sequenced in a study of cytomegalovirus exposure and HLA in healthy donors. Amplification used 60 Vbeta primers and 13 Jbeta primers. Repertoires were generated with immunoSEQ multiplex PCR, while TCRdb's copy carries only in-frame clones and drops some. The sample includes over 80,000 clones, about 74% of them seen just once. Sequenced: PBMCs. The origin of the receptors is a man aged 55 to 70 in good health and CMV-seropositive.

This chain uses TRBV10-3 with TRBJ2-7, with 7 bases matching TRBD2. V shed 10 bases, J shed 0 bases, and the junction held 0 bases outside the gene matches. Germline CDR1 ENHRY, CDR2 SYGVKD. The CDR3 runs to 11 residues. This CDR3 reads CATGGSYEQYF. In DNA form, the CDR3 reads TGTGCCACGGGGGGCTCCTACGAGCAGTACTTC.

The chain recombines TRBV15 with TRBJ2-7, with 7 positions matching TRBD2. V was clipped by 5 bases and J by 0 bases; unmatched bases: 4. CDR1 is LNHNV, CDR2 YYDKDF, per germline (reference sequence). The CDR3 runs 14 residues. Written as DNA, the CDR3 is TGTGCCACCAGCTCGGGGGGAAGCTCCTACGAGCAGTACTTC. Protein: CATSSGGSSYEQYF.

V gene TRBV12-5 combines with J gene TRBJ1-5; D ambiguous. The V gene's germline CDR1 is LGHNT and CDR2 FRNRAP. The V end was cut by 2 bases, the J end by 6 bases, with 11 bases between. The CDR3 consists of 14 residues. The CDR3 DNA reads as TGTGCTAGTGGTTTGTTCGAACGAGGTCAGCCCCAGCATTTT. It codes for CASGLFERGQPQHF. Drawing the rest from reference TRBV12-5 and TRBJ1-5, the complete variable domain is DARVTQTPRHKVTEMGQEVTMRCQPILGHNTVFWYRQTMMQGLELLAYFRNRAPLDDSGMPKDRFSAEMPDATLATLKIQPSEPRDSAVYFCASGLFERGQPQHFGDGTRLSIL.

This clone occurred a few times. V usage is TRBV7-9 and J usage is TRBJ1-2, with 11 bases that match TRBD1. The CDR3 contains 14 residues. The V gene end was trimmed by 5 bases and the J gene end by 4 bases; junction bases not matched to a gene: 3. The germline V gene encodes CDR1 SEHNR and CDR2 FQNEAQ (reference sequence). CDR3 in amino acids: CASSPGQGGYGYTF. The CDR3 DNA is TGTGCCAGCAGCCCGGGACAGGGGGGCTATGGCTACACCTTC. Full variable domain (missing parts from reference TRBV7-9 and TRBJ1-2): DTGVSQNPRHKITKRGQNVTFRCDPISEHNRLYWYRQTLGQGPEFLTYFQNEAQLEKSRLLSDRFSAERPKGSFSTLEIQRTEQGDSAMYLCASSPGQGGYGYTFGSGTRLTVV.

The chain links TRBV25-1 to TRBJ2-4; D is perhaps TRBD1 (6 bases). The CDR3 totals 14 residues. Per germline, CDR1 MGHDK and CDR2 SYGVNS. The ends were cut back, 3 bases at V and 4 bases at J, with 10 bases in the middle. The CDR3 here is CASSDAGVKNIQYF. CDR3 DNA: TGTGCCAGCAGTGATGCAGGGGTGAAAAACATTCAGTACTTC. The variable domain in full, completed from reference TRBV25-1 and TRBJ2-4, reads EADIYQTPRYLVIGTGKKITLECSQTMGHDKMYWYQQDPGMELHLIHYSYGVNSTEKGDLSSESTVSRIRTEHFPLTLESARPSHTSQYLCASSDAGVKNIQYFGAGTRLSVL.

This chain joins TRBV7-3 and TRBJ2-1; 9 bases map to TRBD2. This CDR3 has 17 amino acids. V lost 0 bases to trimming and J lost 4 bases; unmatched junction nucleotides: 7. Per germline, CDR1 SGHTA and CDR2 FQGTGA. Here the CDR3 reads CASSLTSGGSRYNEQFF. The CDR3 DNA is TGTGCCAGCAGCTTAACTAGCGGGGGTAGCAGGTACAATGAGCAGTTCTTC.

This chain uses TRBV30 with TRBJ2-5; 11 nucleotides line up with TRBD1. From germline, CDR1 is GTSNPN and CDR2 SVGIG (reference sequence). The V and J ends lost 5 bases and 5 bases, in that order; junction bases with no gene match: 7. The CDR3 has 14 residues. In DNA, the CDR3 is TGTGCCTGGGGACAGGGGGCATCTGAGGAGACCCAGTACTTC. Translation gives CAWGQGASEETQYF.

In its sample, this clone was seen a few times. The chain carries TRBV15 and TRBJ2-3, with D uncertain. Trimming shortened V by 2 bases and J by 4 bases, and 10 bases separated the two germline ends. In germline, CDR1 is LNHNV, CDR2 YYDKDF (reference sequence). The CDR3 contains 14 residues. The DNA for the CDR3 is TGTGCCACCAGCAGACTCCGAGTCTCAGATACGCAGTATTTT. Amino acids: CATSRLRVSDTQYF.

The chain couples TRBV30 to TRBJ1-6, with a tentative D call TRBD1 (6 bases). With 5 bases removed from V and 8 bases from J, the gap between germline ends came to 10 bases. Germline V gives CDR1 GTSNPN, CDR2 SVGIG (reference sequence). CDR3 length equals 12 residues. In DNA form, the CDR3 reads TGTGCCTGGGGACAGCGAGATTCACCCCTCCACTTT. Translating gives CAWGQRDSPLHF. The variable domain in full, completed from reference TRBV30 and TRBJ1-6, reads SQTIHQWPATLVQPVGSPLSLECTVEGTSNPNLYWYRQAAGRGLQLLFYSVGIGQISSEVPQNLSASRPQDRQFILSSKKLLLSDSGFYLCAWGQRDSPLHFGNGTRLTVT.

The V call is TRBV2, the J call TRBJ2-7; perhaps TRBD1 as D (5 bases). This CDR3 is 14 amino acids long. The V gene's germline CDR1 is SNHLY and CDR2 FYNNEI. V dropped 3 bases and J dropped 4 bases, with 13 bases sitting between them. CDR3 residues: CASSDKGNSYEQYF. CDR3 DNA: TGTGCCAGCAGTGATAAGGGGAACTCTTACGAGCAGTACTTC.

The chain links TRBV7-9 to TRBJ1-2; D not resolved. The CDR3 loop spans 16 amino acids. Germline CDR1 reads SEHNR; CDR2 reads FQNEAQ (reference sequence). V lost 5 bases to trimming and J lost 4 bases, with 20 bases between them. CDR3 sequence: CASSPPLSGARYGYTF. CDR3 sequence (DNA): TGTGCCAGCAGCCCTCCTCTTTCGGGTGCCCGCTATGGCTACACCTTC.

This clone was found once. The V gene is TRBV5-1, the J gene TRBJ2-3; TRBD2 agrees at 8 bases. The CDR3 totals 15 residues. After removal of 3 bases from V and 1 base from J, the junction contained 4 bases not matched to a gene. CDR1 and CDR2 from the germline V gene are SGHRS and YFSETQ. CDR3 loop: CASSSRAGGTDTQYF. The CDR3 coding sequence is TGCGCCAGCAGCTCCCGAGCGGGGGGCACAGATACGCAGTATTTT.

The chain couples TRBV7-9 to TRBJ2-3; the match to TRBD2 covers 7 bases. The trim removed 5 bases at V and 4 bases at J, leaving 6 bases unmatched. The CDR3 length is 14 residues. Germline CDR1 and CDR2: SEHNR and FQNEAQ (reference sequence). CDR3 residues: CASSPGLVSDTQYF. Here the CDR3 DNA reads TGTGCCAGCAGCCCCGGACTAGTCTCAGATACGCAGTATTTT.

The chain employs TRBV27 and TRBJ2-1; D perhaps matches TRBD1 (6 bases). Germline V gene sequence: CDR1 MNHEY, CDR2 SMNVEV (reference sequence). Trimming took off 3 bases at V and 5 bases at J, with 14 bases between the two ends. CDR3 length: 15 residues. The CDR3 sequence is CASSLQGRGNNEQFF. CDR3 in DNA: TGTGCCAGCAGTTTGCAGGGGAGAGGGAACAATGAGCAGTTCTTC.

V and J are TRBV11-2 and TRBJ2-5; no reliable D call. Trimming left V 1 base short and J 2 bases short, with 14 bases between. Per germline, CDR1 SGHAT and CDR2 FQNNGV. This CDR3 has 16 amino acids. The CDR3 region has the DNA TGTGCCAGCAGCTTAGCTCCGGCACAGCCTCAAGAGACCCAGTACTTC. Residues: CASSLAPAQPQETQYF.

The chain employs TRBV29-1 and TRBJ2-7; possible D gene TRBD2, 6 bases. Germline loops: CDR1 SQVTM, CDR2 ANQGSEA. Trimming removed 5 bases at V and 5 bases at J, with 10 bases between. This CDR3 comprises 11 residues. CDR3 protein: CSVITSNEQYF. The CDR3 coding sequence is TGCAGCGTTATCACTAGCAACGAGCAGTACTTC.

V usage is TRBV19 and J usage is TRBJ2-6; D not resolved. CDR1 is LNHDA, CDR2 SQIVND, per germline (reference sequence). The CDR3 is 14 amino acids. V was trimmed by 3 bases and J by 0 bases, leaving 3 bases between them. CDR3 amino acids: CASSIYSGANVLTF. In DNA, the CDR3 is TGTGCCAGTAGTATTTACTCTGGGGCCAACGTCCTGACTTTC.

The V call is TRBV19, the J call TRBJ1-3, with a possible D match to TRBD1 (5 bases). V was shortened by 6 bases and J by 2 bases, with 20 bases between the two germline ends. This CDR3 comprises 17 residues. Germline loops: CDR1 LNHDA, CDR2 SQIVND (reference sequence). This CDR3 reads CASRGQRRVWPGNTIYF. The CDR3 nucleotides read TGTGCCAGTAGGGGGCAGCGGAGGGTTTGGCCTGGAAACACCATATATTTT.

This clone appeared a single time. V is TRBV15 and J is TRBJ2-2, with unresolved D. This CDR3 spans 15 amino acids. The V end was cut by 0 bases, the J end by 1 base, with 6 bases between. CDR1 is LNHNV and CDR2 is YYDKDF in the germline V gene (reference sequence). CDR3 sequence (DNA): TGTGCCACCAGCAGAGATGTTAAGAACACCGGGGAGCTGTTTTTT. This gives the protein CATSRDVKNTGELFF.

This clone showed up just a few times. The V call is TRBV6-1, the J call TRBJ2-5; a possible D gene is TRBD2 (6 bases). The tail of the sequence fits TRBJ2-7 better, so the J call may be wrong. Germline V CDR1 and CDR2: MNHNS, SASEGT. This CDR3 region has 14 residues. The CDR3 protein is CASTGTFSSYEQYF. CDR3 in DNA: TGTGCCAGCACCGGGACTTTCAGCTCCTACGAGCAGTACTTC.

CDR3 in amino acids: CASSQVRAGELFF. The CDR3 DNA reads as TGCGCCAGCAGCCAAGTGAGGGCCGGGGAGCTGTTTTTT. The chain recombines TRBV4-1 with TRBJ2-2, with TRBD2 as a possible D gene (5 bases). This CDR3 contains 13 residues. Germline V gives CDR1 MGHRA, CDR2 YSYEKL. Trimming pared 1 base from V and 6 bases from J, leaving 6 bases between.